Below are 10 T cell receptor beta chains sequenced from a single sample in a study of blood T cell repertoires in COVID-19. Some clones are missing from TCRdb's copy, which holds only in-frame ones; the method was immunoSEQ multiplex PCR. The repertoire has 160,000 or so clones, 75% to 85% of them found once; the top ten carry 0.5% to 0.65%. Sequencing was done on a sample of peripheral blood. Source of these receptors: a man aged 55 to 70 with acute or convalescent COVID-19.

The gene calls are TRBV7-8 and TRBJ1-2; TRBD1 matches 7 bases. CDR3 length equals 15 residues. The ends lost 5 bases at V and 4 bases at J; junction bases unmatched: 10. The germline V gene has CDR1 SGHVS and CDR2 FQNEAQ. The CDR3 protein is CASSRDRDLGYGYTF. In DNA, the CDR3 is TGTGCCAGCAGCCGCGACAGGGACTTGGGCTATGGCTACACCTTC.

The rearrangement joins TRBV19 to TRBJ2-5; a possible D gene is TRBD1 (6 bases). This CDR3 is built from 15 residues. V was clipped by 4 bases and J by 4 bases, with 16 bases between them. Looked up from germline, CDR1 is LNHDA and CDR2 is SQIVND (reference sequence). The CDR3 DNA follows: TGTGCCAGTAGTACCTTTTCACAGGGATCAGAGACCCAGTACTTC. This codes for CASSTFSQGSETQYF.

The sample holds one count of this clone. In DNA form, the CDR3 reads TGTGCCAGCAGCGGACAGGGAATGGCTGGGGCCAACGTCCTGACTTTC. As protein: CASSGQGMAGANVLTF. V and J are TRBV9 and TRBJ2-6; 7 nucleotides agree with TRBD1. The CDR3 runs to 16 residues. Germline V gene lookup returns CDR1 SGDLS and CDR2 YYNGEE. V shed 3 bases, J shed 2 bases, and the junction held 5 bases outside the gene matches.

This clone has a single count. The rearrangement uses TRBV7-3 and TRBJ1-2; the D gene is possibly TRBD1 (5 bases). Per germline, CDR1 SGHTA and CDR2 FQGTGA. The CDR3 has 14 amino acids. The V and J ends lost 6 bases and 6 bases respectively, with 17 bases between them. The chain's CDR3 is CASSPWGGQDGYTF. The CDR3 DNA is TGTGCCAGCAGTCCCTGGGGGGGTCAGGATGGCTACACCTTC.

The rearrangement joins TRBV6-2 or TRBV6-3 to TRBJ2-5; 11 bases line up with TRBD2. The CDR3 contains 14 residues. J lost 4 bases, V lost 6 bases, and 4 bases had no gene match. Germline CDR1 is MNHEY and CDR2 is SVGEGT. The CDR3 coding sequence is TGTGCCAGCAGCCCGGGACTAGCGGTAGAGACCCAGTACTTC. It is translated as CASSPGLAVETQYF.

V usage is TRBV12-3 or TRBV12-4 and J usage is TRBJ1-1; D perhaps matches TRBD1 (5 bases). V was trimmed by 5 bases and J by 7 bases, leaving 8 bases between them. This CDR3 has 11 residues. CDR3 DNA: TGTGCCAGCAGTATGACAGTTGAAGCTTTCTTT. Its translation: CASSMTVEAFF.

The chain links TRBV28 to TRBJ2-1, with a possible D match to TRBD2 (5 bases). This CDR3 has 12 residues. Germline CDR1 is MDHEN and CDR2 is SYDVKM. V lost 2 bases, J lost 9 bases, and 8 bases lay in between. The CDR3 sequence is CASSLPAGEQFF. In nucleotides, the CDR3 is TGTGCCAGCAGTTTACCGGCGGGTGAGCAGTTCTTC.

The genes are TRBV5-4 and TRBJ2-1, with 12 bases lining up with TRBD2. The CDR3 runs 15 residues. The V gene's germline CDR1 is SGHNT and CDR2 YYREEE (reference sequence). V lost 3 bases to trimming and J lost 7 bases; unmatched junction nucleotides: 5. Written as DNA, the CDR3 is TGTGCCAGCAGCTCGGGACTAGCGGGTTCAAATGAGCAGTTCTTC. Its protein product is CASSSGLAGSNEQFF.

This clone showed up just once. The rearrangement links TRBV7-3 to TRBJ1-1; no definite D call. V lost 5 bases and J lost 3, with 13 bases in between. There are 14 residues in the CDR3. The germline V gene has CDR1 SGHTA and CDR2 FQGTGA. This CDR3 reads CASSPSRRHTEAFF. The CDR3 DNA follows: TGTGCCAGCAGCCCTAGCCGGCGGCACACTGAAGCTTTCTTT.

CDR3 in amino acids: CASSKMGTSGTYNEQFF. The CDR3 nucleotides are TGTGCCAGCAGCAAGATGGGGACTAGCGGGACATACAATGAGCAGTTCTTC. The chain carries TRBV7-6 and TRBJ2-1; 13 bases match TRBD2. This CDR3 contains 17 residues. Germline CDR1 reads SGHVS; CDR2 reads FNYEAQ. Losses at the gene ends were 5 bases for V and 4 bases for J; bases not matched to a gene: 8.